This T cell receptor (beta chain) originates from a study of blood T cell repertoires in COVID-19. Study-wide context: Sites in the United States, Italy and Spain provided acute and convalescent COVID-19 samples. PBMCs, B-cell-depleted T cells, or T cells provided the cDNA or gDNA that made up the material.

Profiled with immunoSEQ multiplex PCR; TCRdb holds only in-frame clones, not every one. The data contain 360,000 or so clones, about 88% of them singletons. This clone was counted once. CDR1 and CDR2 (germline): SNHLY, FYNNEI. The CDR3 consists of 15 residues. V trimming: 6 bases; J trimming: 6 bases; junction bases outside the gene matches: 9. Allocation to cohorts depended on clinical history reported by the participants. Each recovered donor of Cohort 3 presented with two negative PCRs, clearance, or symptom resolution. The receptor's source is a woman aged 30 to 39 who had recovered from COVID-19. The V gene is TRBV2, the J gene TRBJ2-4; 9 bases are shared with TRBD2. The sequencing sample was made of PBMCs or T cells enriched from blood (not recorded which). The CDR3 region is CASSLTGTSLNIQYF. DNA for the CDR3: TGTGCCAGCAGCCTAACCGGGACTAGCCTAAACATTCAGTACTTC.